There are many counts of the clone carrying this T cell receptor beta chain. The sample is drawn from a study of early T cells in non-severe SARS-CoV-2 infection. On the study more broadly: Sequencing input comprised bulk RNA from unsorted whole blood; chain pairing was not available.

CDR1 and CDR2 from the germline V gene are SGHTA and FQGNSA. The CDR3 has 15 amino acids. V was clipped by 2 bases and J by 2 bases, with 9 bases between them. MiXCR, run by TCRdb on the 5' RACE reads, gives a single entry per CDR3 protein. The sample holds roughly 26,000 distinct CDR3 sequences, roughly 4.1% seen once. This chain links TRBV7-2 with TRBJ2-2; D might be TRBD1 or TRBD2, each matching 6 bases. The clonotype comes from an adult who was a healthcare worker with PCR-confirmed SARS-CoV-2 infection or an uninfected control (not recorded which). The sequencing input was whole blood. CDR3 region: CASSLPGGNTGELFF. The CDR3 DNA sequence: TGTGCCAGCAGCTTACCCGGGGGCAACACCGGGGAGCTGTTTTTT. The variable domain in full, with the rest retrieved from reference TRBV7-2 and TRBJ2-2, is GAGVSQSPSNKVTEKGKDVELRCDPISGHTALYWYRQSLGQGLEFLIYFQGNSAPDKSGLPSDRFSAERTGGSVSTLTIQRTQQEDSAVYLCASSLPGGNTGELFFGEGSRLTVL.